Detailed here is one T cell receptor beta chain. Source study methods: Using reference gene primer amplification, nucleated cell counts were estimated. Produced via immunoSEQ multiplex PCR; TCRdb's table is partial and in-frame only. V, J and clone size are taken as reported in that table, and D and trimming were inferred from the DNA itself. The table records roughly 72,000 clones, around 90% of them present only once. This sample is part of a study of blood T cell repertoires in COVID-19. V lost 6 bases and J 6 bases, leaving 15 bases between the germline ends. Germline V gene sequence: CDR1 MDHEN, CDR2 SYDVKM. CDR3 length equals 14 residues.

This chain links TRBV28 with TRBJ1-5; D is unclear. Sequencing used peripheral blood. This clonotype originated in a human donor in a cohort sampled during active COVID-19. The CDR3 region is CASRETVRSQPQHF. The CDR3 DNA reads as TGTGCCAGCAGGGAGACCGTCCGGAGTCAGCCCCAGCATTTT.